This entry features one TCR beta chain sequence. These data are taken from a study of T cell changes during pregnancy in multiple sclerosis. Germline values: CDR1 MNHEY, CDR2 SVGAGI. V was pared by 6 bases and J by 4 bases, with 5 bases of the junction left unmatched. This CDR3 comprises 15 residues. Produced via immunoSEQ multiplex PCR; TCRdb's table is partial and in-frame only. This table has approximately 40,000 clones, 85% to 95% appearing once. This sequence originates from a female donor with multiple sclerosis, enrolled in a pregnancy study. The source material was peripheral blood. This chain links TRBV6-5 with TRBJ2-7, with 14 nucleotides matching TRBD2. The CDR3 DNA follows: TGTGCCAGCAGCCGAGGGACTAGCGGGAGTTACGAGCAGTACTTC. Amino acids: CASSRGTSGSYEQYF.